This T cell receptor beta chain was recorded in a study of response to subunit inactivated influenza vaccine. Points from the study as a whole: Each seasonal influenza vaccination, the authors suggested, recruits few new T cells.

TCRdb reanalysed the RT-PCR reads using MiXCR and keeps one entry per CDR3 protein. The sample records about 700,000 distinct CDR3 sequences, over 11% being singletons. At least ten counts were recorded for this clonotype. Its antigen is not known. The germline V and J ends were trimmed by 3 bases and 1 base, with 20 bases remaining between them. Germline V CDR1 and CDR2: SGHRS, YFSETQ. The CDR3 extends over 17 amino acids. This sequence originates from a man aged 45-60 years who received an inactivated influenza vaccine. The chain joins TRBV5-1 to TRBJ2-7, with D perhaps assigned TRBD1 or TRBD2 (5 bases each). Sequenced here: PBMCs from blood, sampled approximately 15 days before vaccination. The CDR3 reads CASSSGQPGPSSYEQYF. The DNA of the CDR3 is TGCGCCAGCAGCTCCGGACAACCGGGACCGTCTTCCTACGAGCAGTACTTC.